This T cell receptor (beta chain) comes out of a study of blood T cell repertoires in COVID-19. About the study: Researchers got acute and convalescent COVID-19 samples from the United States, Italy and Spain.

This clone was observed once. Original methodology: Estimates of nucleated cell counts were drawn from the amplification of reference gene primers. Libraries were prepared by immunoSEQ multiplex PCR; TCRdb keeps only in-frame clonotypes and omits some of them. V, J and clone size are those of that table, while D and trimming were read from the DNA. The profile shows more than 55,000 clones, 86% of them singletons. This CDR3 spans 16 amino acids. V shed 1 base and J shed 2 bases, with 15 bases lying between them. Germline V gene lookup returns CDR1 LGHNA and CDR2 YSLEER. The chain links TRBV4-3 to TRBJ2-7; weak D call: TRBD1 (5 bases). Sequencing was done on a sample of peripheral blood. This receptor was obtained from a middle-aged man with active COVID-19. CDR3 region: CASSQAFPGNTYEQYF. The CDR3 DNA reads TGCGCCAGCAGCCAAGCTTTCCCAGGGAACACCTACGAGCAGTACTTC.